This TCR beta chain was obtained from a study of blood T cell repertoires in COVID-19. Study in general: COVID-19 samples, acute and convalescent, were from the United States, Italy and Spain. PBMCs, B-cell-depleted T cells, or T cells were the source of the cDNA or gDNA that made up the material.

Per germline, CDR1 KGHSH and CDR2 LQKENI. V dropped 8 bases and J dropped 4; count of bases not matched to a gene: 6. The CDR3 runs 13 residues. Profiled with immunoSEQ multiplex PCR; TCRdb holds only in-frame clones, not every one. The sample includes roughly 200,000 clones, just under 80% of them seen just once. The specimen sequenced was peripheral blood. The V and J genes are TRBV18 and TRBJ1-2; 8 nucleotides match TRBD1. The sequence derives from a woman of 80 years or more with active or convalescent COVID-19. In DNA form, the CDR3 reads TGTGCCAGCCTCGAAACAGGGGGCTATGGCTACACCTTC. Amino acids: CASLETGGYGYTF.